These T cell receptor beta chains were read from a single sample in a study of blood T cells in healthy people across ages. TCRdb fed the 5' RACE reads into MiXCR, producing one record per CDR3 protein. The sample includes hundreds of thousands of distinct CDR3 sequences, about 47% of them seen just once. Sample: blood. The receptors come from a man older than 75 in good health. The CDR3 runs from the conserved cysteine through the conserved F or W. The D gene is left open where the match is weak. Some rows mark clone size as missing; the rest say once, few, many or name a class of expanded clone.

clone size: .
D gene: .
V gene: TRBV6-5
CDR3 protein: CASSPRTLVTGNEQYF

clone size: few
D gene: TRBD1
V gene: TRBV7-2
CDR3 protein: CASRKRTGEETQYF

clone size: once
D gene: TRBD2
V gene: TRBV7-2
CDR3 protein: CASSSPRDYMGDTQYF

clone size: .
D gene: TRBD2
V gene: TRBV20-1
CDR3 protein: CSARTSAKETQYF

clone size: .
D gene: .
V gene: TRBV7-2
CDR3 protein: CASSPRLVAGREQFF

clone size: .
D gene: TRBD1
V gene: TRBV2
CDR3 protein: CASRSGQGTETQYF

clone size: .
D gene: TRBD2
V gene: TRBV25-1
CDR3 protein: CASSLKRGLADFTDTQYF

clone size: .
D gene: .
V gene: TRBV4-1
CDR3 protein: CASSGGPVSTETQYF

clone size: .
D gene: .
V gene: TRBV9
CDR3 protein: CASSVGSSTYEQYF

clone size: few
D gene: .
V gene: TRBV11-2
CDR3 protein: CASSSRITYNEQFF

clone size: once
D gene: .
V gene: TRBV28
CDR3 protein: CASSFPGIHNSPLHF

clone size: .
D gene: TRBD1
V gene: TRBV7-9
CDR3 protein: CASSSFGQGDHEQYF

clone size: .
D gene: .
V gene: TRBV28
CDR3 protein: CASSLIGGSYGYTF

clone size: .
D gene: .
V gene: TRBV7-2
CDR3 protein: CASRFGGGTNEKLFF

clone size: many
D gene: .
V gene: TRBV12-3/TRBV12-4
CDR3 protein: CASSLSVYGYTF

clone size: few
D gene: .
V gene: TRBV29-1
CDR3 protein: CSVEALGEQFF

clone size: few
D gene: .
V gene: TRBV5-6
CDR3 protein: CASYRTPQGIPLHF

clone size: few
D gene: .
V gene: TRBV20-1
CDR3 protein: CSASTSSYNEQFF

clone size: .
D gene: .
V gene: TRBV12-3/TRBV12-4
CDR3 protein: CASRARGAGQEKLFF

clone size: .
D gene: .
V gene: TRBV20-1
CDR3 protein: CSAIDLSGPSTDTQYF

clone size: .
D gene: TRBD1
V gene: TRBV28
CDR3 protein: CASSSDRVVDEQYF

clone size: few
D gene: .
V gene: TRBV14
CDR3 protein: CASSQDRGGNSYNEQFF

clone size: few
D gene: .
V gene: TRBV7-9
CDR3 protein: CASSFDPSPYEQYF

clone size: .
D gene: TRBD2
V gene: TRBV2
CDR3 protein: CASSDGRAPETQYF

clone size: .
D gene: .
V gene: TRBV28
CDR3 protein: CATNDIFYEQYF

clone size: .
D gene: TRBD1
V gene: TRBV13
CDR3 protein: CASRRSGTGSNEQFF

clone size: few
D gene: .
V gene: TRBV6-5
CDR3 protein: CASSSTGPNQPQHF

clone size: few
D gene: .
V gene: TRBV2
CDR3 protein: CASSLARLAGYTF

clone size: .
D gene: .
V gene: TRBV19
CDR3 protein: CASSIRGNQPQHF

clone size: .
D gene: .
V gene: TRBV5-1
CDR3 protein: CASSAESRSKNSPPHF

clone size: .
D gene: .
V gene: TRBV20-1
CDR3 protein: CSAGSPTWYTEAFF

clone size: few
D gene: TRBD2
V gene: TRBV20-1
CDR3 protein: CSGLLAGGPDTQYF

clone size: few
D gene: .
V gene: TRBV7-3
CDR3 protein: CASSITSGANTGELFF

clone size: few
D gene: TRBD2
V gene: TRBV7-2
CDR3 protein: CASSFGLAADLSYF

clone size: few
D gene: .
V gene: TRBV7-2
CDR3 protein: CASSLQILATTDTQYF

clone size: .
D gene: TRBD1
V gene: TRBV12-5
CDR3 protein: CASGLRGGAGTEAFF

clone size: .
D gene: .
V gene: TRBV12-3/TRBV12-4
CDR3 protein: CASSLGYFRTQYF

clone size: .
D gene: TRBD1
V gene: TRBV7-3
CDR3 protein: CASSTGQVINTGELFF

clone size: many
D gene: .
V gene: TRBV2
CDR3 protein: CASSDQGLYNEQFF

clone size: .
D gene: .
V gene: TRBV14
CDR3 protein: CASSPLGAGTQYF

clone size: .
D gene: .
V gene: TRBV5-1
CDR3 protein: CASSYTGITDTQYF

clone size: .
D gene: .
V gene: TRBV4-2
CDR3 protein: CASSQDSAGPYDQYF

clone size: once
D gene: .
V gene: TRBV10-3
CDR3 protein: CAISDGVTPRYF

clone size: .
D gene: .
V gene: TRBV2
CDR3 protein: CASSERGGTAGYEQYF

clone size: .
D gene: .
V gene: TRBV7-2
CDR3 protein: CASSLAGGISGANVPTF

clone size: few
D gene: TRBD1
V gene: TRBV18
CDR3 protein: CASSPPMTGGAGANVLTF

clone size: once
D gene: .
V gene: TRBV29-1
CDR3 protein: CSVEDRVSSSTDTQYF

clone size: few
D gene: .
V gene: TRBV3-1
CDR3 protein: CASSGNGVHEQYF

clone size: many
D gene: .
V gene: TRBV12-3/TRBV12-4
CDR3 protein: CASSLADFYNEQFF

clone size: .
D gene: .
V gene: TRBV7-9
CDR3 protein: CASSLAQGYGYTF

clone size: .
D gene: TRBD1
V gene: TRBV10-3
CDR3 protein: CAISEPRDRTEAFF

clone size: few
D gene: .
V gene: TRBV5-1
CDR3 protein: CASSLGLRIGQKRPYGYTF

clone size: .
D gene: TRBD2
V gene: TRBV15
CDR3 protein: CATSRVTSGWGTETQYF